The 13 T cell receptor beta chains below were found in one sample sequenced in a study of T cells in Graves' hyperthyroidism and ophthalmopathy. Amplification yielded TCR beta CDR3 regions, with RNA transcripts as the source. HTBI primers were the set used in a first-round RT-PCR of the TCR CDR3. TCRdb fed the multiplex PCR reads into MiXCR, producing one record per CDR3 protein. The table includes around 620,000 distinct CDR3 sequences, around 15% detected once. Sample: blood. These receptors originate from a woman in her 30s with Graves' hyperthyroidism.

This clonotype appeared a few times. The chain uses TRBV4-1 and TRBJ2-1; 7 bases fit TRBD1. From germline, CDR1 is MGHRA and CDR2 YSYEKL. The J segment lost 9 bases and the V segment lost 0 bases, leaving 5 bases of the junction unmatched. The CDR3 length is 14 residues. For the CDR3, the DNA is TGCGCCAGCAGCCAAGAGGTAGGGGGCGGTGAGCAGTTCTTC. Encoded protein: CASSQEVGGGEQFF.

This clonotype was counted once. The V and J genes are TRBV7-9 and TRBJ1-1, with 8 bases that match TRBD1. This CDR3 comprises 14 residues. Germline V gives CDR1 SEHNR, CDR2 FQNEAQ (reference sequence). The V segment lost 6 bases and the J segment 5 bases; nucleotides outside the gene matches: 8. For the CDR3, the DNA is TGTGCCAGCAGTCGACAGGGGAGGGGAACTGAAGCTTTCTTT. This translates into CASSRQGRGTEAFF. The whole variable domain, remainder taken from reference TRBV7-9 and TRBJ1-1, is DTGVSQNPRHKITKRGQNVTFRCDPISEHNRLYWYRQTLGQGPEFLTYFQNEAQLEKSRLLSDRFSAERPKGSFSTLEIQRTEQGDSAMYLCASSRQGRGTEAFFGQGTRLTVV.

Many counts were recorded for this clonotype. This rearrangement joins TRBV7-3 to TRBJ2-5; 9 nucleotides match TRBD1. The ends lost 5 bases at V and 5 bases at J; junction bases unmatched: 9. This CDR3 is built from 15 residues. Germline CDR1 and CDR2: SGHTA and FQGTGA. The CDR3 loop is CASSTGQGPSETQYF. The CDR3 nucleotides are TGTGCCAGCAGCACGGGACAGGGTCCTTCTGAGACCCAGTACTTC. The entire variable domain, with the rest obtained from reference TRBV7-3 and TRBJ2-5, is as follows: GAGVSQTPSNKVTEKGKYVELRCDPISGHTALYWYRQSLGQGPEFLIYFQGTGAADDSGLPNDRFFAVRPEGSVSTLKIQRTERGDSAVYLCASSTGQGPSETQYFGPGTRLLVL.

This clonotype came up once. The chain links TRBV20-1 to TRBJ2-7; TRBD2 matches 10 bases. Germline-derived CDR1 and CDR2 are DFQATT and SNEGSKA (reference sequence). The CDR3 contains 15 residues. The V and J ends lost 5 bases and 2 bases, in that order; junction bases with no gene match: 9. The CDR3 loop is CSAVPGTSEPYEQYF. In nucleotides, the CDR3 is TGCAGTGCTGTCCCCGGGACTAGCGAGCCCTACGAGCAGTACTTC.

The table lists this clonotype with a few counts. J is TRBJ1-1 and V is TRBV28, with TRBD1 matching over 9 bases. Unmatched junction bases numbered 10, after V lost 7 bases and J lost 7 bases. Germline V gives CDR1 MDHEN, CDR2 SYDVKM. CDR3 size: 14 residues. The CDR3 protein is CASTTGQGFIEAFF. The CDR3, as DNA: TGTGCCAGCACAACGGGACAGGGTTTTATTGAAGCTTTCTTT.

This clonotype was found a few times. The chain couples TRBV4-1 to TRBJ2-7; 9 bases are shared with TRBD2. This CDR3 spans 15 amino acids. The ends lost 4 bases at V and 3 bases at J; junction bases unmatched: 7. CDR1 is MGHRA, CDR2 YSYEKL, per germline. CDR3 protein: CASSRLTSGDYEQYF. In nucleotides, the CDR3 is TGCGCCAGCAGCCGTCTGACTAGCGGAGACTACGAGCAGTACTTC.

There are a few counts of this clonotype. The chain uses TRBV10-3 and TRBJ2-3, with TRBD2 identical over 8 bases. Germline V gene data show CDR1 as ENHRY and CDR2 as SYGVKD. The CDR3 has 14 amino acids. With 10 bases clipped from V and 6 bases from J, the junction kept 12 bases outside the gene matches. CDR3 in amino acids: CATGRGREVDTQYF. The DNA of the CDR3 is TGTGCCACCGGACGTGGGCGGGAGGTTGATACGCAGTATTTT.

This clonotype was counted only a few times. The rearrangement joins TRBV10-2 to TRBJ2-1, with D uncertain. V was cut by 5 bases and J by 5 bases, with 13 bases left in between. CDR1 and CDR2 (germline): WSHSY, SAAADI. The CDR3 is 14 residues long. CDR3 amino acids: CASSNVVVNNEQFF. CDR3 in DNA: TGCGCCAGCAGTAACGTGGTAGTCAACAATGAGCAGTTCTTC.

The chain employs TRBV19 and TRBJ1-1, with D possibly being TRBD1 (5 bases). Germline assignment: CDR1 LNHDA and CDR2 SQIVND (reference sequence). Between the trimmed V and J ends, which lost 6 bases and 1 base, there was a span of 12 bases. This CDR3 has 14 amino acids. CDR3 region: CASRRDRQNTEAFF. The CDR3 coding sequence is TGTGCCAGTAGGAGGGACCGACAGAACACTGAAGCTTTCTTT. The entire variable domain, with the rest obtained from reference TRBV19 and TRBJ1-1, is as follows: DGGITQSPKYLFRKEGQNVTLSCEQNLNHDAMYWYRQDPGQGLRLIYYSQIVNDFQKGDIAEGYSVSREKKESFPLTVTSAQKNPTAFYLCASRRDRQNTEAFFGQGTRLTVV.

In this sample, this clonotype turned up many times. The chain joins TRBV3-1 to TRBJ1-2; perhaps TRBD1 as D (6 bases). Per germline, CDR1 LGHDT and CDR2 YNNKEL (reference sequence). V lost 1 base, J lost 4 bases, and 13 bases lay in between. The CDR3 loop spans 15 amino acids. The CDR3 DNA reads as TGTGCCAGCAGCCAAGCGGGGGCCGGAATCTATGGCTACACCTTC. Translated, it gives CASSQAGAGIYGYTF.

The chain recombines TRBV6-6 with TRBJ1-3, with D uncertain. This CDR3 is 15 amino acids long. V dropped 0 bases and J dropped 7 bases, with 13 bases sitting between them. CDR1 is MNHNY, CDR2 SVGAGI, per germline (reference sequence). For the CDR3, the DNA is TGTGCCAGCAGTTACTCGGGTTTCGCCGTCAACACCATATATTTT. It is translated as CASSYSGFAVNTIYF.

This clonotype has a count of ten or more. The chain joins TRBV11-3 to TRBJ2-1; D gene ambiguous. CDR3 length: 14 residues. The V end lost 2 bases, the J end lost 8 bases, and 13 bases lay between the germline ends. Germline CDR1 is SGHNT and CDR2 is YENEEA. CDR3 in amino acids: CASSLNQVGDEQFF. Written as DNA, the CDR3 is TGTGCCAGCAGCTTAAATCAGGTTGGGGATGAGCAGTTCTTC.

This sequence joins TRBV18 and TRBJ1-5; D call uncertain. CDR1 and CDR2 from the germline V gene are KGHSH and LQKENI. Trimming removed 5 bases from V and 3 bases from J, with 17 bases in between. The CDR3 runs to 16 residues. The CDR3 sequence: CASSKAAANLNQPQHF. DNA of the CDR3: TGTGCCAGCTCAAAGGCAGCCGCAAATCTCAATCAGCCCCAGCATTTT.